The 19 T cell receptor beta chains in this list originate from one sample, sequenced in a study of glioma-infiltrating T cells after dendritic cell vaccination. TCRdb keeps only in-frame clones here, not all; method: immunoSEQ multiplex PCR. This table holds 20,000 to 30,000 clones, about nine tenths found once. Time point denoted: after dendritic cell vaccination, including at tumor progression/relapse. Sequencing was performed on blood, taken after dendritic cell vaccination. All receptors come from a human donor with glioblastoma.

V gene TRBV29-1 combines with J gene TRBJ1-3; 7 nucleotides line up with TRBD1. CDR1 and CDR2 from the germline V gene are SQVTM and ANQGSEA. Unmatched junction bases numbered 3, after V lost 0 bases and J lost 4 bases. The CDR3 length is 14 residues. CDR3 nucleotides: TGCAGCGTTGAAGAGACAGGGAGAGGAAACACCATATATTTT. This translates into CSVEETGRGNTIYF.

The V and J genes are TRBV12-5 and TRBJ2-5; 8 bases map to TRBD2. Germline values: CDR1 LGHNT, CDR2 FRNRAP. J lost 2 bases, V lost 5 bases, and 7 bases had no gene match. The CDR3 consists of 15 residues. CDR3: CASGPTAGDQETQYF. The CDR3, as DNA: TGTGCTAGTGGTCCAACAGCGGGGGATCAAGAGACCCAGTACTTC.

The rearrangement joins TRBV6-6 to TRBJ1-5; 10 bases line up with TRBD1. The V gene's germline CDR1 is MNHNY and CDR2 SVGAGI (reference sequence). The CDR3 has 16 amino acids. V was pared by 3 bases and J by 0 bases, with 2 bases of the junction left unmatched. CDR3 nucleotide sequence: TGTGCCAGCAGTTATAGGACAGGGGGTAGCAATCAGCCCCAGCATTTT. The encoded protein is CASSYRTGGSNQPQHF.

This clone was picked up a small number of times. This chain uses TRBV4-2 with TRBJ1-2, with TRBD1 identical over 7 bases. There are 12 residues in the CDR3. The V and J ends lost 4 bases and 6 bases, in that order; junction bases with no gene match: 2. CDR1 and CDR2 from the germline V gene are LGHNA and YNFKEQ. The DNA of the CDR3 is TGTGCCAGCAGCCCTGACAGGGATGGCTACACCTTC. Encoded protein: CASSPDRDGYTF.

This clone was counted only a few times. One junction end does not reproduce the germline sequence, and a read error may be involved. Other DNA sequences in this sample translate to the same CDR3. V gene TRBV2 combines with J gene TRBJ1-6, with unresolved D. Germline values: CDR1 SNHLY, CDR2 FYNNEI. The CDR3 contains 14 residues. The CDR3 DNA reads as TGTGCCAGCACCGAGACACCCAATAATTCCCCCCTCCACTTT. Translating gives CASTETPNNSPLHF. Complete variable domain (other parts from reference TRBV2 and TRBJ1-6): EPEVTQTPSHQVTQMGQEVILRCVPISNHLYFYWYRQILGQKVEFLVSFYNNEISEKSEIFDDQFSVERPDGSNFTLKIRSTKLEDSAMYFCASTETPNNSPLHFGNGTRLTVT.

The chain has TRBV6-6 and TRBJ1-2; D might be TRBD1 (6 bases). Germline lookup yields CDR1 MNHNY and CDR2 SVGAGI (reference sequence). Trimming shortened V by 6 bases and J by 0 bases, and 14 bases separated the two germline ends. CDR3 length: 15 residues. The chain's CDR3 is CASRPTGKANYGYTF. DNA for the CDR3: TGTGCCAGCAGACCTACAGGGAAAGCTAACTATGGCTACACCTTC.

The chain carries TRBV6-4 and TRBJ2-7; D is undetermined. Germline loops: CDR1 MRHNA, CDR2 SNTAGT. The CDR3 covers 13 residues. V lost 3 bases and J lost 3, with 9 bases in between. As DNA, the CDR3 is TGTGCCAGCAGTGAGGGCGCGAACTACGAGCAGTACTTC. This encodes CASSEGANYEQYF.

The sample holds a few counts of this clone. The genes are TRBV10-1 and TRBJ2-1, with TRBD1 identical over 9 bases. Germline trimming cut 0 bases from V and 6 bases from J; bases unmatched to any gene: 6. CDR3 size: 16 residues. Germline V gene data show CDR1 as WNHNN and CDR2 as SYGVQD (reference sequence). The DNA of the CDR3 is TGCGCCAGCAGTGAGTCTCTCCGGACAGGGGTCAATGAGCAGTTCTTC. Encoded protein: CASSESLRTGVNEQFF.

This chain uses TRBV27 with TRBJ1-6, with D perhaps matching TRBD1 (5 bases). CDR1 is MNHEY and CDR2 is SMNVEV in the germline V gene (reference sequence). The CDR3 totals 15 residues. V was pared by 4 bases and J by 4 bases, with 11 bases between. CDR3: CASSSRQKYNSPLHF. Written as DNA, the CDR3 is TGTGCCAGCAGTTCTCGACAGAAATATAATTCACCCCTCCACTTT.

The chain recombines TRBV6-4 with TRBJ2-1; 11 bases line up with TRBD2. V shed 5 bases, J shed 6 bases, and the junction held 12 bases outside the gene matches. Germline loops: CDR1 MRHNA, CDR2 SNTAGT. There are 17 residues in the CDR3. CDR3 protein: CASSRIAAGLAGNEQFF. The CDR3 nucleotides are TGTGCCAGCAGTCGCATAGCCGCAGGACTAGCGGGCAATGAGCAGTTCTTC.

This chain connects TRBV6-1 to TRBJ2-7; D may be TRBD1 (5 bases). The V gene lost 10 bases and the J gene lost 3 bases, with 16 bases spanning the gap. The CDR3 runs 13 residues. Per germline, CDR1 MNHNS and CDR2 SASEGT. The CDR3 loop is CATLVDSFYEQYF. Written as DNA, the CDR3 is TGTGCCACTCTGGTTGACAGCTTCTACGAGCAGTACTTC.

This clone was found once. This chain uses TRBV5-6 with TRBJ2-5, with no clear D. Germline V lookup: CDR1 SGHDT, CDR2 YYEEEE. With 5 bases removed from V and 3 bases from J, the gap between germline ends came to 14 bases. This CDR3 has 14 amino acids. CDR3 DNA sequence: TGTGCCAGCAGGCGGATGAACGGAGAAGAGACCCAGTACTTC. Its protein product is CASRRMNGEETQYF.

The V call is TRBV5-1, the J call TRBJ2-2; weak D call: TRBD2 (5 bases). Germline CDR1 reads SGHRS; CDR2 reads YFSETQ. This CDR3 contains 15 residues. V shed 0 bases and J shed 5 bases, with 11 bases lying between them. The CDR3 protein is CASSLASRGTGELFF. In DNA, the CDR3 is TGCGCCAGCAGCTTGGCCAGCCGCGGGACCGGGGAGCTGTTTTTT. Together with reference TRBV5-1 and TRBJ2-2, the CDR3 gives the full variable domain: KAGVTQTPRYLIKTRGQQVTLSCSPISGHRSVSWYQQTPGQGLQFLFEYFSETQRNKGNFPGRFSGRQFSNSRSEMNVSTLELGDSALYLCASSLASRGTGELFFGEGSRLTVL.

The rearrangement uses TRBV7-2 and TRBJ1-1, with 8 nucleotides matching TRBD1. Looked up from germline, CDR1 is SGHTA and CDR2 is FQGNSA. Germline trimming cut 7 bases from V and 4 bases from J; bases unmatched to any gene: 11. There are 15 residues in the CDR3. This chain's CDR3 is CASTFTGGWATEAFF. The CDR3 DNA is TGTGCCAGCACCTTTACAGGGGGTTGGGCCACTGAAGCTTTCTTT. The entire variable domain, with the rest obtained from reference TRBV7-2 and TRBJ1-1, is as follows: GAGVSQSPSNKVTEKGKDVELRCDPISGHTALYWYRQSLGQGLEFLIYFQGNSAPDKSGLPSDRFSAERTGGSVSTLTIQRTQQEDSAVYLCASTFTGGWATEAFFGQGTRLTVV.

The rearrangement uses TRBV30 and TRBJ1-1; D not certain. The CDR3 totals 14 residues. CDR1 GTSNPN and CDR2 SVGIG come from the germline V gene (reference sequence). Deletions cut 7 bases from V and 2 bases from J, with 17 bases between. CDR3 amino acids: CAFKWYGENTEAFF. Written as DNA, the CDR3 is TGTGCCTTTAAGTGGTACGGAGAAAACACTGAAGCTTTCTTT.

The V call is TRBV19, the J call TRBJ1-6, with 9 bases aligning to TRBD1. Germline-derived CDR1 and CDR2 are LNHDA and SQIVND (reference sequence). V gave up 5 bases and J gave up 7 bases; unmatched junction bases: 6. This CDR3 has 15 amino acids. The CDR3 sequence is CASSPQGAVNSPLHF. The CDR3 region has the DNA TGTGCCAGTAGTCCACAGGGGGCGGTGAATTCACCCCTCCACTTT.

The gene calls are TRBV11-2 and TRBJ2-5; 12 bases match TRBD2. The V segment lost 6 bases and the J segment 5 bases; nucleotides outside the gene matches: 7. Germline V gives CDR1 SGHAT, CDR2 FQNNGV. The CDR3 is made up of 15 amino acids. This CDR3 reads CASRPTSGGLETQYF. In nucleotides, the CDR3 is TGTGCCAGCAGACCAACTAGCGGGGGGCTGGAGACCCAGTACTTC.

As for this clone: One junction end disagrees with the germline gene, perhaps due to a read error. Distinct nucleotide sequences in the sample also encode this CDR3. V and J are TRBV6-1 and TRBJ1-6; D call uncertain. Germline V gene sequence: CDR1 MNHNS, CDR2 SASEGT. This CDR3 comprises 14 residues. The CDR3 DNA reads TGTGCCAGCAGTATAGACACCTTTAATTCCCCCCTCCACTTT. Translating it yields CASSIDTFNSPLHF.

The chain joins TRBV7-9 to TRBJ2-1, with 7 bases aligning to TRBD2. CDR1 and CDR2 from the germline V gene are SEHNR and FQNEAQ (reference sequence). V lost 5 bases and J lost 9; bases outside the gene matches: 1. This CDR3 is built from 11 residues. CDR3 in DNA: TGTGCCAGCAGCCCTAGCGGTGAGCAGTTCTTC. It specifies CASSPSGEQFF.